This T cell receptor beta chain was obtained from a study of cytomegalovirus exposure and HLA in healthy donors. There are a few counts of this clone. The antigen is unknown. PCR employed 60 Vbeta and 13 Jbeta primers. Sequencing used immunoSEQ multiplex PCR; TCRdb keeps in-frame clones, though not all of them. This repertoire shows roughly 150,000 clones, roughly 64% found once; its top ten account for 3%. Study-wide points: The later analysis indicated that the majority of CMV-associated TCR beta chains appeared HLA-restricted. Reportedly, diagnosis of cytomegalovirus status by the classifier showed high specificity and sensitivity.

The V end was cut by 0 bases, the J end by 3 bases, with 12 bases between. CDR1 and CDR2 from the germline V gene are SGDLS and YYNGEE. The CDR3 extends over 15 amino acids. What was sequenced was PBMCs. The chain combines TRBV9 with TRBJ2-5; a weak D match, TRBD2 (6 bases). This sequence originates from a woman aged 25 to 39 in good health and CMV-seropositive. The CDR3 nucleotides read TGTGCCAGCAGCGTAGCCGGGGGAATCGAAGAGACCCAGTACTTC. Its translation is CASSVAGGIEETQYF.